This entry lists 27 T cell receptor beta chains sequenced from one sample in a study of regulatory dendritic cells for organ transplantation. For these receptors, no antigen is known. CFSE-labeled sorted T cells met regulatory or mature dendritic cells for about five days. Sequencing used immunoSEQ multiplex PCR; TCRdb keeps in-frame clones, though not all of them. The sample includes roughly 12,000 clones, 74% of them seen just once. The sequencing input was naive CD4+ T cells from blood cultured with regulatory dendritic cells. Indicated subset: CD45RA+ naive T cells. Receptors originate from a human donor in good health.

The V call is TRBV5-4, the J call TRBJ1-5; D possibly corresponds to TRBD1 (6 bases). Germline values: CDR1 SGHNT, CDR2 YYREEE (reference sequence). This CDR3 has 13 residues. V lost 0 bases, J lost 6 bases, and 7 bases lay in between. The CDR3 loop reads CASSLDRVQPQHF. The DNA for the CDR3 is TGTGCCAGCAGCTTGGACAGGGTTCAGCCCCAGCATTTT.

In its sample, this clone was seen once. The CDR3 sequence is CSVALRVGNTEAFF. The CDR3 DNA reads TGCAGCGTCGCCCTGAGGGTTGGGAACACTGAAGCTTTCTTT. The chain couples TRBV29-1 to TRBJ1-1; no firm D call. This CDR3 is 14 amino acids long. CDR1 and CDR2 (germline): SQVTM, ANQGSEA. Trimming took 6 bases from V and 1 from J, leaving 15 bases between them.

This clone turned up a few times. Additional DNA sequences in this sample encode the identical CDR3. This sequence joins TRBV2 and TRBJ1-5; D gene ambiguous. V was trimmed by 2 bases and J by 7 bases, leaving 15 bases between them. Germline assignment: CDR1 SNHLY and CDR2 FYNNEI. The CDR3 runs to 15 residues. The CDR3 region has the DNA TGTGCCAGCAGTGAACTACGGGGAGTGGGACAGCCCCAGCATTTT. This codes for CASSELRGVGQPQHF.

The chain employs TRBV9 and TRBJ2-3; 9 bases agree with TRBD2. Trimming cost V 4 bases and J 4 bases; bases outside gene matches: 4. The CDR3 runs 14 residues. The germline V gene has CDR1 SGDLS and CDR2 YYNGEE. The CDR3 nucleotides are TGTGCCAGCAGCTCGCTAGCGGGGCCAGATACGCAGTATTTT. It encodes CASSSLAGPDTQYF.

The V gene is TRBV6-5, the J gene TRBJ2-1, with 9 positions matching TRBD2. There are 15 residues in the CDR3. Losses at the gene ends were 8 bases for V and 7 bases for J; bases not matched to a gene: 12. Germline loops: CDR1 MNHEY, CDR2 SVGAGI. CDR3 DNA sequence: TGTGCCAGCTATCGCGGGCGGGGGGGCTTTAATGAGCAGTTCTTC. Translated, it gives CASYRGRGGFNEQFF.

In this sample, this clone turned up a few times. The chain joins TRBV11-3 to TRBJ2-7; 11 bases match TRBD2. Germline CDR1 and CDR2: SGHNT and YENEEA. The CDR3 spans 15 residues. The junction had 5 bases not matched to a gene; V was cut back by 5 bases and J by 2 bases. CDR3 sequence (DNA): TGTGCCAGCAGCCATACTAGCGGGGGCACCTACGAGCAGTACTTC. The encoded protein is CASSHTSGGTYEQYF. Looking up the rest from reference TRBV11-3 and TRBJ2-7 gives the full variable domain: EAGVVQSPRYKIIEKKQPVAFWCNPISGHNTLYWYLQNLGQGPELLIRYENEEAVDDSQLPKDRFSAERLKGVDSTLKIQPAELGDSAVYLCASSHTSGGTYEQYFGPGTRLTVT.

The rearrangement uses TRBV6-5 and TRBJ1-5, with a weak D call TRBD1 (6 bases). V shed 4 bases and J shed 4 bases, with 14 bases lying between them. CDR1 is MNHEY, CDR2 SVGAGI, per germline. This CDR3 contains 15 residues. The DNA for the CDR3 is TGTGCCAGCAGTTTCGGAACCCAGGGGAATCAGCCCCAGCATTTT. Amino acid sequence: CASSFGTQGNQPQHF.

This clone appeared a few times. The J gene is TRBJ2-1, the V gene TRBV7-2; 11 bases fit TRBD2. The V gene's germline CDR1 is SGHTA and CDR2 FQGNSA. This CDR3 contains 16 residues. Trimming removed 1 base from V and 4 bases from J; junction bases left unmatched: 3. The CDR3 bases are TGTGCCAGCAGCTTAGTAGGGACTAGCGGTTACAATGAGCAGTTCTTC. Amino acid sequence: CASSLVGTSGYNEQFF.

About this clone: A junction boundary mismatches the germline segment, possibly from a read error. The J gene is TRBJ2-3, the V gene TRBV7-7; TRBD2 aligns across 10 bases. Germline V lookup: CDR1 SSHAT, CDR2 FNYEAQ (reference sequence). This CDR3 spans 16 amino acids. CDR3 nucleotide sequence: TGTGCTAGCAGCTTAGCAGCGGGGGGGACTTCTCACACGCAGTATTTT. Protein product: CASSLAAGGTSHTQYF.

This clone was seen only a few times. The CDR3: CASSLAPSGGAGETQYF. Written as DNA, the CDR3 is TGCGCCAGCAGCTTGGCCCCTAGCGGGGGGGCCGGCGAGACCCAGTACTTC. The genes are TRBV5-1 and TRBJ2-5, with 12 bases aligning to TRBD2. Trimming at V came to 0 bases and at J to 5 bases, leaving 8 bases not matched to a gene. Looked up from germline, CDR1 is SGHRS and CDR2 is YFSETQ. The CDR3 is made up of 17 amino acids.

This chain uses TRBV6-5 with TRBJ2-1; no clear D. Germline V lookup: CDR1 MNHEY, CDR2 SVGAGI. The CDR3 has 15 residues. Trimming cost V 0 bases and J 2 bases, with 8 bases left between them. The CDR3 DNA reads TGTGCCAGCAGTTACTCCCAAGCACCCTACAATGAGCAGTTCTTC. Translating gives CASSYSQAPYNEQFF.

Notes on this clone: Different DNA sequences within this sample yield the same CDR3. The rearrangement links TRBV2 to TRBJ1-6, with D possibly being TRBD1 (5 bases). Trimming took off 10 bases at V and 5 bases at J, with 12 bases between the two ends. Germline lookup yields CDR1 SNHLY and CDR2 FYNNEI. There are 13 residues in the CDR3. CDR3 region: CATRGQNNSPLHF. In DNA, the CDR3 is TGTGCCACCAGAGGACAAAATAATTCACCCCTCCACTTT.

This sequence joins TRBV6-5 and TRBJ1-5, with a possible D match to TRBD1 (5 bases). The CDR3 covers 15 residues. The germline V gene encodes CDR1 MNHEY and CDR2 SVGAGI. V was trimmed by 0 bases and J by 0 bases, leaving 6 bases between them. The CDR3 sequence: CASSYSRGSNQPQHF. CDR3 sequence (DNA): TGTGCCAGCAGTTACTCAAGGGGTAGCAATCAGCCCCAGCATTTT.

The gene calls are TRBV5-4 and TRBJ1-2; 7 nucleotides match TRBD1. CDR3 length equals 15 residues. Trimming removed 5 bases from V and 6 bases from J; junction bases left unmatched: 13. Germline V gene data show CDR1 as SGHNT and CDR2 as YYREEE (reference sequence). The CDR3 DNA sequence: TGTGCCAGCAGTGCTGCGCAACAGGGGAAACATGGCTACACCTTC. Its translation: CASSAAQQGKHGYTF.

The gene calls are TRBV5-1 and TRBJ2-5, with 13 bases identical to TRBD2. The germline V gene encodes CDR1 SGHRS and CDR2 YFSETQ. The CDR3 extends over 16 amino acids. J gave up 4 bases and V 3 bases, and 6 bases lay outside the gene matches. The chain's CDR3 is CASSSGLAGVRETQYF. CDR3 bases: TGCGCCAGCAGCTCAGGACTAGCGGGGGTCCGAGAGACCCAGTACTTC.

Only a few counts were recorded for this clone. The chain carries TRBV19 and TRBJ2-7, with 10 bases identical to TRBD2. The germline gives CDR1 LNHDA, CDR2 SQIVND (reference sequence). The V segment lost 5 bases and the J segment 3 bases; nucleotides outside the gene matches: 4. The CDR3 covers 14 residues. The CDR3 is CASSGSGGRYEQYF. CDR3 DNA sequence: TGTGCCAGTAGTGGTAGCGGGGGGCGCTACGAGCAGTACTTC.

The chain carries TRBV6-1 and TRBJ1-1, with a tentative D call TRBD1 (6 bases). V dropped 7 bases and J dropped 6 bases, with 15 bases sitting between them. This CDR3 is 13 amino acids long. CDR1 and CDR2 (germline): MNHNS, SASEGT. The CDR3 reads CASILAGAAEAFF. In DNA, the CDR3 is TGTGCCAGCATCTTAGCGGGGGCCGCTGAAGCTTTCTTT.

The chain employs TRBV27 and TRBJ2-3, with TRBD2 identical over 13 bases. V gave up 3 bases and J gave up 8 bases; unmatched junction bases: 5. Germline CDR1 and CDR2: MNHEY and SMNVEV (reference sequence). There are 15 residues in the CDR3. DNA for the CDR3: TGTGCCAGCAGTTTCCAGACTAGCGGGGGGACTACGCAGTATTTT. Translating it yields CASSFQTSGGTTQYF.

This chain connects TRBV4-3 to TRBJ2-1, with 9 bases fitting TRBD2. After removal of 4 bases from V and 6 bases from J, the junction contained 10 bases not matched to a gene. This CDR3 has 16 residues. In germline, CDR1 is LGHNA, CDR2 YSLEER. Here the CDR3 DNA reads TGCGCCAGCAGCCGGGTAGGGGGAGCGGGGGGCAATGAGCAGTTCTTC. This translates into CASSRVGGAGGNEQFF.

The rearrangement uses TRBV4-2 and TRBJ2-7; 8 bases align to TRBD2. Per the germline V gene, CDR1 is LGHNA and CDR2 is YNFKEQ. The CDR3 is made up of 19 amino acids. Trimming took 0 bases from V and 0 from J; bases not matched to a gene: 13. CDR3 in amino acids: CASSQECRERGPFSYEQYF. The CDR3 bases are TGTGCCAGCAGCCAAGAATGTAGGGAGCGGGGGCCTTTCTCCTACGAGCAGTACTTC.

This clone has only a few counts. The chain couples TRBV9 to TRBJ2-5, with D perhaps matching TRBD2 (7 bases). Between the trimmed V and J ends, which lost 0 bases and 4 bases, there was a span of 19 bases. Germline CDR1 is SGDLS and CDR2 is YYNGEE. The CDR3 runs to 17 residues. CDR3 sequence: CASSVGSMGGGGETQYF. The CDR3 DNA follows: TGTGCCAGCAGCGTAGGGTCCATGGGGGGGGGCGGAGAGACCCAGTACTTC. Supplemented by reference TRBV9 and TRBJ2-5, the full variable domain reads DSGVTQTPKHLITATGQRVTLRCSPRSGDLSVYWYQQSLDQGLQFLIQYYNGEERAKGNILERFSAQQFPDLHSELNLSSLELGDSALYFCASSVGSMGGGGETQYFGPGTRLLVL.

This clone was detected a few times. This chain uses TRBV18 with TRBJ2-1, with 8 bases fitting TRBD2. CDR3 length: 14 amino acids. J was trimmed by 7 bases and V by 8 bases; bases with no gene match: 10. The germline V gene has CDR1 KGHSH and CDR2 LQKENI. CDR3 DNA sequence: TGTGCCAGCGGTTCCGGGACTAGGACTAATGAGCAGTTCTTC. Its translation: CASGSGTRTNEQFF.

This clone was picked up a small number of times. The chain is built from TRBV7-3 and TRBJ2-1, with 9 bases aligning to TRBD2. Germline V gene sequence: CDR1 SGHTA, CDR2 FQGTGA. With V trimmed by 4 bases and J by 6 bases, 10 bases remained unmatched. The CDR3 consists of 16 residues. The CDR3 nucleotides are TGTGCCAGCAGCTCGAGGGGTAGCGGGGGTCTCAATGAGCAGTTCTTC. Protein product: CASSSRGSGGLNEQFF.

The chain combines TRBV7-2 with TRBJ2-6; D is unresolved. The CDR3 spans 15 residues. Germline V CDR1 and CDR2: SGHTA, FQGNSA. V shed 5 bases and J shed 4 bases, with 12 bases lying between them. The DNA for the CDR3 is TGTGCCAGCAGCCAAACATCTTCGGGGGCCAACGTCCTGACTTTC. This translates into CASSQTSSGANVLTF. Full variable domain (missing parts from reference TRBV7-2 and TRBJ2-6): GAGVSQSPSNKVTEKGKDVELRCDPISGHTALYWYRQSLGQGLEFLIYFQGNSAPDKSGLPSDRFSAERTGGSVSTLTIQRTQQEDSAVYLCASSQTSSGANVLTFGAGSRLTVL.

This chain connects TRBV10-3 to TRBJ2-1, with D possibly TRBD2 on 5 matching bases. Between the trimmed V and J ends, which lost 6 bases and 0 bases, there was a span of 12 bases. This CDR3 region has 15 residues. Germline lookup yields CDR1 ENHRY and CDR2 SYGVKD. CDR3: CAIRDLLSSYNEQFF. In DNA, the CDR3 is TGTGCCATCAGGGACTTACTGAGCTCCTACAATGAGCAGTTCTTC.

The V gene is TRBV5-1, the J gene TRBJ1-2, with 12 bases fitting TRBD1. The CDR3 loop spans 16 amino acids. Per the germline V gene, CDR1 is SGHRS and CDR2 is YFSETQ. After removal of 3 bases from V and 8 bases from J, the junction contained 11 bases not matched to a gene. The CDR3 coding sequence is TGCGCCAGCAGCTACCCCCGGGACAGGGGGCGCGGAGGCTACACCTTC. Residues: CASSYPRDRGRGGYTF. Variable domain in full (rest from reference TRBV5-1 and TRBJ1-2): KAGVTQTPRYLIKTRGQQVTLSCSPISGHRSVSWYQQTPGQGLQFLFEYFSETQRNKGNFPGRFSGRQFSNSRSEMNVSTLELGDSALYLCASSYPRDRGRGGYTFGSGTRLTVV.

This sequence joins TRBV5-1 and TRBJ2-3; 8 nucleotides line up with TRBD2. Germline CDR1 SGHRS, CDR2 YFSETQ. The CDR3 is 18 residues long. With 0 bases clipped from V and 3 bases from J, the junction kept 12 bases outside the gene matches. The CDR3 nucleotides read TGCGCCAGCAGCTTGGCCAGGATCGGGGGGGGGCCAACAGATACGCAGTATTTT. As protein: CASSLARIGGGPTDTQYF.